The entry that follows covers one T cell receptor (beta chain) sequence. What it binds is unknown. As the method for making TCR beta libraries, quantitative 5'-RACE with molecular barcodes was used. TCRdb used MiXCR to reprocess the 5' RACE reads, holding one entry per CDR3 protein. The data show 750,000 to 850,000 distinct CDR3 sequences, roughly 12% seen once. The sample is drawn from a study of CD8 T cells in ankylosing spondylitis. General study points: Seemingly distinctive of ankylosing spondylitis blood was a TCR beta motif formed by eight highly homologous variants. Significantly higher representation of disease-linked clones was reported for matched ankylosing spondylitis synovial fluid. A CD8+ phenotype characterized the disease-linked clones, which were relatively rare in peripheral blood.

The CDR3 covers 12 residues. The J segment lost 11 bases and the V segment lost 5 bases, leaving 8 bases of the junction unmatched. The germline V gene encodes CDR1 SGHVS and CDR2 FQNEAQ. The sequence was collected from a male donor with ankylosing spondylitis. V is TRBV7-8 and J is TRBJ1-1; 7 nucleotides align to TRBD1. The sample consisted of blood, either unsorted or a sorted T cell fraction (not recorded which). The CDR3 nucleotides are TGTGCCAGCAGCCATCGACAGGGTGGCGCTTTCTTT. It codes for CASSHRQGGAFF. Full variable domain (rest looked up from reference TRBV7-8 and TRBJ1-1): GAGVSQSPRYKVAKRGQDVALRCDPISGHVSLFWYQQALGQGPEFLTYFQNEAQLDKSGLPSDRFFAERPEGSVSTLKIQRTQQEDSAVYLCASSHRQGGAFFGQGTRLTVV.